This entry lists 10 T cell receptor beta chains sequenced from one sample in a study of beta chain features in type 1 diabetes. Expressed TCRB transcripts got sequenced, as all isolated RNA was reverse transcribed. The table came from immunoSEQ multiplex PCR; TCRdb's copy has only in-frame clones and leaves some out. The sample has 900,000 or so clones, roughly a sixth seen once. Sequenced: naive CD4+ T cells from blood. The receptors stem from a woman between 18 and 30 years old in good health.

The chain combines TRBV4-1 with TRBJ1-2; unclear D gene. Germline V gene lookup returns CDR1 MGHRA and CDR2 YSYEKL. Trimming pared 0 bases from V and 1 base from J, leaving 15 bases between. This CDR3 has 17 residues. The CDR3 sequence is CASSQDGGLGVNYGYTF. CDR3 DNA sequence: TGCGCCAGCAGCCAAGATGGAGGGCTGGGAGTTAACTATGGCTACACCTTC.

This clone was detected a few times. The chain uses TRBV10-3 and TRBJ1-1, with D possibly being TRBD1 (6 bases). CDR3 length: 13 residues. Germline-derived CDR1 and CDR2 are ENHRY and SYGVKD. V dropped 7 bases and J dropped 0 bases, with 9 bases sitting between them. The CDR3: CAIKDSMNTEAFF. The DNA for the CDR3 is TGTGCCATCAAGGACAGCATGAACACTGAAGCTTTCTTT.

The V call is TRBV5-1, the J call TRBJ2-1, with 12 nucleotides matching TRBD2. The germline V gene has CDR1 SGHRS and CDR2 YFSETQ. CDR3 length: 20 amino acids. V was clipped by 0 bases and J by 1 base; unmatched bases: 11. The chain's CDR3 is CASSLVSGLAGVGSYNEQFF. The CDR3, as DNA: TGCGCCAGCAGCTTGGTCTCGGGACTAGCGGGTGTTGGATCCTACAATGAGCAGTTCTTC.

A few counts support this clone. This rearrangement joins TRBV7-8 to TRBJ2-6; maybe TRBD2 (5 bases). The CDR3 length is 17 residues. Trimming took off 3 bases at V and 1 base at J, with 13 bases between the two ends. The germline gives CDR1 SGHVS, CDR2 FQNEAQ. In nucleotides, the CDR3 is TGTGCCAGCAGCTTGCTAGCTGCGTCGTCTGGGGCCAACGTCCTGACTTTC. It is translated as CASSLLAASSGANVLTF.

V is TRBV27 and J is TRBJ2-5; the match to TRBD2 covers 12 bases. The CDR3 runs to 17 residues. Looked up from germline, CDR1 is MNHEY and CDR2 is SMNVEV (reference sequence). V lost 1 base to trimming and J lost 7 bases; unmatched junction nucleotides: 10. CDR3 DNA sequence: TGTGCCAGCAGTTTATTCCGGACTAGCGGGACTAGAGGGACCCAGTACTTC. Translating gives CASSLFRTSGTRGTQYF.

J is TRBJ2-3 and V is TRBV7-3, with 10 positions matching TRBD2. Trimming at V came to 3 bases and at J to 5 bases, leaving 14 bases not matched to a gene. This CDR3 is built from 18 residues. CDR1 and CDR2 (germline): SGHTA, FQGTGA. In nucleotides, the CDR3 is TGTGCCAGCAGCTTGTTCGCTGGCCTAGCGGGAGTCGGAGATACGCAGTATTTT. The encoded protein is CASSLFAGLAGVGDTQYF.

This chain uses TRBV7-2 with TRBJ2-5, with a weak D call TRBD1 (6 bases). Germline loops: CDR1 SGHTA, CDR2 FQGNSA. Deletions cut 7 bases from V and 1 base from J, with 13 bases between. There are 14 residues in the CDR3. The CDR3, as DNA: TGTGCCAGCACCCTACGGACAGTCCAAGAGACCCAGTACTTC. This encodes CASTLRTVQETQYF.

Details on this clone: This sample also contains other DNA sequences that code for the same CDR3. The V call is TRBV15, the J call TRBJ2-5; D is uncertain. Germline CDR1 is LNHNV and CDR2 is YYDKDF (reference sequence). This CDR3 contains 12 residues. Between the trimmed V and J ends, which lost 2 bases and 5 bases, there was a span of 6 bases. The CDR3 DNA follows: TGTGCCACCAGCAGACGAGAGGAGACCCAGTACTTC. Amino acid sequence: CATSRREETQYF.

This clone was counted between two and nine times. The gene calls are TRBV7-2 and TRBJ1-2; 12 bases are a match to TRBD1. V gave up 2 bases and J gave up 7 bases; unmatched junction bases: 5. This CDR3 contains 15 residues. Germline V gene sequence: CDR1 SGHTA, CDR2 FQGNSA. The CDR3 sequence: CASSLTGQGAGGYTF. The CDR3 nucleotides are TGTGCCAGCAGCTTAACGGGACAGGGGGCTGGTGGCTACACCTTC.

In its sample, this clone was seen a few times. The V gene is TRBV2, the J gene TRBJ1-1; D call uncertain. Germline V CDR1 and CDR2: SNHLY, FYNNEI. V was trimmed by 7 bases and J by 5 bases, leaving 8 bases between them. The CDR3 consists of 11 residues. The CDR3 DNA is TGTGCCAGCACAGGTTGGACTGAAGCTTTCTTT. Protein sequence: CASTGWTEAFF.